This T cell receptor (beta chain) was sequenced in a study of PD-L1 blockade in urothelial cancer. Study-level background: Blood drawn 3 weeks (second dose) and 6 weeks after treatment start was analyzed.

CDR1 and CDR2 (germline): SGHTA, FQGNSA. V lost 4 bases and J lost 1, with 14 bases in between. The CDR3 contains 16 residues. Clones were read by immunoSEQ multiplex PCR, and TCRdb kept only the in-frame ones, dropping some. The sample has about 30,000 clones, 85% to 90% seen once. The specimen was PBMCs, collected around atezolizumab (anti-PD-L1) treatment. The J gene is TRBJ1-5, the V gene TRBV7-2; TRBD1 is a possible D gene (6 bases). The source of this sequence is a man aged 45-65 years with urothelial cancer. The CDR3 reads CASSYTGIESNQPQHF. The CDR3 nucleotides are TGTGCCAGCAGCTATACAGGGATTGAGAGCAATCAGCCCCAGCATTTT. The variable domain in full, completed from reference TRBV7-2 and TRBJ1-5, reads GAGVSQSPSNKVTEKGKDVELRCDPISGHTALYWYRQSLGQGLEFLIYFQGNSAPDKSGLPSDRFSAERTGGSVSTLTIQRTQQEDSAVYLCASSYTGIESNQPQHFGDGTRLSIL.